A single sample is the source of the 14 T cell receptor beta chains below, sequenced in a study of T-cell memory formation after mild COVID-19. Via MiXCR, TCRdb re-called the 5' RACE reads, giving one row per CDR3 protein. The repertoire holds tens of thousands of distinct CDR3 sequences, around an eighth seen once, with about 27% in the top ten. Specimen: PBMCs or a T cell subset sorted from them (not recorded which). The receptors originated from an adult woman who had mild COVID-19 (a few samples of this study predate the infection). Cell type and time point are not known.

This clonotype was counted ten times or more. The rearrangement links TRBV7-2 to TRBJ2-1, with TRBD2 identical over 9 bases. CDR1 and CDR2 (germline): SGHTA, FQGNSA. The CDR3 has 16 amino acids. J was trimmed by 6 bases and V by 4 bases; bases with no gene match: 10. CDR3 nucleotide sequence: TGTGCCAGCAGCTCCCCGGGACTAGCTCCAAGCAATGAGCAGTTCTTC. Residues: CASSSPGLAPSNEQFF.

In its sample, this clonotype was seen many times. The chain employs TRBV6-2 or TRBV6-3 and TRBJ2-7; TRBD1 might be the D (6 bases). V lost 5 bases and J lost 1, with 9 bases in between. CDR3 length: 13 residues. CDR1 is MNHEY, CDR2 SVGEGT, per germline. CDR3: CASSTGLSYEQYF. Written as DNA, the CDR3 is TGTGCCAGCAGTACAGGGTTGTCCTACGAGCAGTACTTC.

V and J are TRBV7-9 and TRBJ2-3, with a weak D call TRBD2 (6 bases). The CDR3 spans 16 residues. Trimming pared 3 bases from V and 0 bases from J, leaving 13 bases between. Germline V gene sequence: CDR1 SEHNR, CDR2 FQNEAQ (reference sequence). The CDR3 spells CASSFFAGTSTDTQYF. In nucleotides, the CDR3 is TGTGCCAGCAGCTTTTTTGCAGGGACTAGCACAGATACGCAGTATTTT.

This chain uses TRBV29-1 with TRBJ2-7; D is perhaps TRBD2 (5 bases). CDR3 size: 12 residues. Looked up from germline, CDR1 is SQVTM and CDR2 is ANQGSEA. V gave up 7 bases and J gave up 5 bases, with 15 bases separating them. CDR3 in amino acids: CSAIGREHEQYF. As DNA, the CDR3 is TGCAGCGCTATAGGACGGGAACACGAGCAGTACTTC.

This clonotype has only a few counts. The chain's CDR3 is CASSPGGQGFYGYTF. In DNA form, the CDR3 reads TGTGCCAGCAGTCCCGGCGGGCAGGGGTTCTATGGCTACACCTTC. The chain combines TRBV12-3 or TRBV12-4 with TRBJ1-2, with TRBD1 as a possible D gene (6 bases). The CDR3 is made up of 15 amino acids. The ends were cut back, 5 bases at V and 4 bases at J, with 17 bases in the middle.

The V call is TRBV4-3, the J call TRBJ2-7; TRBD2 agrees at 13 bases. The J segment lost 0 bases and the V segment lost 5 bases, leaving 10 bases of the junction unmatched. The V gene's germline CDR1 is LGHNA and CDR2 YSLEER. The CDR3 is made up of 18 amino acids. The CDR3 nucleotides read TGCGCCAGCAGCACCCGACTAGCGGGAGGCCCCGGCTCCTACGAGCAGTACTTC. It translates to CASSTRLAGGPGSYEQYF.

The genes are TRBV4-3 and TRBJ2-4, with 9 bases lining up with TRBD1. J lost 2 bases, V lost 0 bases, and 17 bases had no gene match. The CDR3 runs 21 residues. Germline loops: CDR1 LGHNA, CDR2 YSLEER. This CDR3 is CASSQEARRETGGATKNIQYF. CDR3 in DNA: TGCGCCAGCAGCCAAGAGGCACGGAGGGAAACAGGGGGCGCAACCAAAAACATTCAGTACTTC.

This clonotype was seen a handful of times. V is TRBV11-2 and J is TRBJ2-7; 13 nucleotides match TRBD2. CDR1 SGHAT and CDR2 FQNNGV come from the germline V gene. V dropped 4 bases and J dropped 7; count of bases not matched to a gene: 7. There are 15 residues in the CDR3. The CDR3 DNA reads TGTGCCAGCAGCTCTCCGGGACTAGCGGGATATGAGCAGTACTTC. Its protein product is CASSSPGLAGYEQYF.

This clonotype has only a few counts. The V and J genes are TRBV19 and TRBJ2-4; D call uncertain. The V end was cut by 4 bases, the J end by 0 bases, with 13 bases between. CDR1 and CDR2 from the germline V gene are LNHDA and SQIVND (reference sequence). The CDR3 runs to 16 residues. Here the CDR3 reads CASSKVAGLAKNIQYF. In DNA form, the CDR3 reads TGTGCCAGTAGTAAAGTAGCCGGCCTAGCCAAAAACATTCAGTACTTC.

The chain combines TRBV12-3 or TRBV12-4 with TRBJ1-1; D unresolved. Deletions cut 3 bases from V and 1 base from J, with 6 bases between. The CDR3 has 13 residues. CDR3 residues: CASSFWENTEAFF. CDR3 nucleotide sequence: TGTGCCAGCAGTTTCTGGGAGAACACTGAAGCTTTCTTT.

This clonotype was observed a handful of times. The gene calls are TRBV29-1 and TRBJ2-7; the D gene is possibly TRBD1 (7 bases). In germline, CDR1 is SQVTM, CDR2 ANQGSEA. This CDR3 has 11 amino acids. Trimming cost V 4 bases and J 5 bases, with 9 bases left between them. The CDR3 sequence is CSVGGTDEQYF. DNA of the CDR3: TGCAGCGTTGGCGGGACAGACGAGCAGTACTTC.

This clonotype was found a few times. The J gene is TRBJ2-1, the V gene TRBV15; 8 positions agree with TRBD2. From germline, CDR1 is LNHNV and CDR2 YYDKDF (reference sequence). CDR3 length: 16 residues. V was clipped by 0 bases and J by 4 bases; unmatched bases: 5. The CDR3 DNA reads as TGTGCCACCAGCAGAGAAGGGACTAGGTCTTACAATGAGCAGTTCTTC. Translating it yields CATSREGTRSYNEQFF.

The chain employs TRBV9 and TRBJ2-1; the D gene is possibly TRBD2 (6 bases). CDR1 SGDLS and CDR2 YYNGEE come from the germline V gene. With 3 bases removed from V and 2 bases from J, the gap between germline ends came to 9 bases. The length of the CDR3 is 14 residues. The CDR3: CASSGRDPYNEQFF. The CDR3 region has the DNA TGTGCCAGCAGCGGGCGGGACCCCTACAATGAGCAGTTCTTC.

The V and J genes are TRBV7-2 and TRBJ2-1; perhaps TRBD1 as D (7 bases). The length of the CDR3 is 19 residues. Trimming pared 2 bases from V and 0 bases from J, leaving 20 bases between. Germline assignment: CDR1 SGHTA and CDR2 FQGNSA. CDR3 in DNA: TGTGCCAGCAGCTTACTTCTGGCAGGGGGGCTTAGCTCCTACAATGAGCAGTTCTTC. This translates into CASSLLLAGGLSSYNEQFF.